This TCR beta chain was observed in a study of T cells in Graves' hyperthyroidism and ophthalmopathy. Findings of the study overall: Blood also carried most thyroid clonotypes expanded above 0.001. For ophthalmopathy, model prediction preceded onset by a median 6.5 months.

The diagnoses drew upon clinical symptoms, serum thyroxine and TRAb, thyroid ultrasound and orbital computed tomography. Fresh peripheral blood, 8 to 10 ml, was the source of the PBMCs. Amplification of TCR beta CDR3 regions was performed using RNA transcripts as template. Carried out on the TCR CDR3, a first-round RT-PCR used the HTBI primer set. From the multiplex PCR reads, TCRdb called clonotypes with MiXCR, one entry per CDR3 protein. Here the sample spans hundreds of thousands of distinct CDR3 sequences, around 20% being singletons. The CDR3 covers 12 residues. The V segment lost 8 bases and the J segment 7 bases; nucleotides outside the gene matches: 6. Germline loops: CDR1 MNHEY, CDR2 SVGEGT. A remark on this clonotype: Its specificity is not known.

V is TRBV6-2 or TRBV6-3 and J is TRBJ1-1; 8 bases align to TRBD1. The TCR was taken from a man aged 25 to 40 with Graves' ophthalmopathy. The specimen sequenced was blood. The CDR3 DNA sequence: TGTGCCAGCTGGGGGACAGGAGTTGAAGCTTTCTTT. It codes for CASWGTGVEAFF.